Below, one TCR beta chain is given with its context. Gene-specific TRAV and TRBV primers were used for first-strand cDNA, covering alpha and beta chains. Both a constant-region primer and a V-primer adapter served to amplify TCRs across 20 PCR cycles. TCRdb re-called the reads through MiXCR, storing one row per CDR3 protein. The sample contains more than 10,000 distinct CDR3 sequences, 60% of which appear only once. V dropped 6 bases and J dropped 4 bases, with 15 bases sitting between them. The CDR3 is 14 residues long. CDR1 and CDR2 from the germline V gene are MDHEN and SYDVKM. This specimen comes from a study of low-dose radiotherapy and immunotherapy resistance in tumors.

The source of this sequence is a human donor with advanced metastatic prostate, ovarian, gallbladder or colorectal cancer (not recorded which). This table probably holds off-target reads from a library built for another chain. J is TRBJ1-1 and V is TRBV28; D unresolved. CDR3 sequence: CASRPGQRRTEAFF. For the CDR3, the DNA is TGTGCCAGCAGGCCGGGCCAAAGGCGCACTGAAGCTTTCTTT.